This T cell receptor (beta chain) was captured by sequencing in a study of memory CD4+ T cells and cytomegalovirus serostatus. Study-wide results and limits: CMV serostatus prediction reached median AUC 0.95, or 0.91 with US-trained model.

Original methodology: After removing out-of-frame reads, approximately 2.2 million distinct TCRbeta sequences remained. The method was immunoSEQ multiplex PCR; TCRdb's version includes in-frame clones alone and lacks a portion of them. The V and J calls and clone size were taken over from that table, and D and trimming were inferred from the DNA. The data show 75,000 to 90,000 clones, roughly 80% seen once. The sort gate was single viable CD3+CD4+CD8-CD45RO+ cells for memory CD4+ T cells. Total CD4+ T cells were enriched by CD4 positive selection. This clone showed up just a few times. No antigen is known for it. Losses at the gene ends were 5 bases for V and 3 bases for J; bases not matched to a gene: 4. Per the germline V gene, CDR1 is SEHNR and CDR2 is FQNEAQ (reference sequence). CDR3 length: 14 residues.

The sequence derives from an adult in good health and CMV-seronegative. Sample: memory CD4+ T cells from blood. This chain uses TRBV7-9 with TRBJ1-3; TRBD1 matches 7 bases. This chain's CDR3 is CASSVGGVGNTIYF. For the CDR3, the DNA is TGTGCCAGCAGCGTAGGGGGCGTTGGAAACACCATATATTTT.